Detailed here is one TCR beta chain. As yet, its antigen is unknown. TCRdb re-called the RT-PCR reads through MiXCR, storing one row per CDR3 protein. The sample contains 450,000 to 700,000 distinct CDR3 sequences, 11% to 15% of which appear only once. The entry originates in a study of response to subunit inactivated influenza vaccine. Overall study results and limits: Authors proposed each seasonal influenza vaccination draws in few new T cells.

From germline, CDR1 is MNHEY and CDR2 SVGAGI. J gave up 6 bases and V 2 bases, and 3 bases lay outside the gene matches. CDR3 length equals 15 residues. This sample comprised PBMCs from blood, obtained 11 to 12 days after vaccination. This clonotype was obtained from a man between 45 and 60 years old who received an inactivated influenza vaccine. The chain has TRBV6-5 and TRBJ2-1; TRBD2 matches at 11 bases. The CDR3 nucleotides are TGTGCCAGCAGTTACGGGACTAGCGGATCCAATGAGCAGTTCTTC. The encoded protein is CASSYGTSGSNEQFF.